These 12 T cell receptor beta chains share one sample of origin, sequenced in a study of blood T cell repertoires in COVID-19. Clones were read by immunoSEQ multiplex PCR, and TCRdb kept only the in-frame ones, dropping some. The data show approximately 100,000 clones, approximately 89% seen once. Sequences were obtained from peripheral blood. Source of these receptors: a man between 60 and 75 years old with acute or convalescent COVID-19.

This chain joins TRBV6-6 and TRBJ2-7; the match to TRBD2 covers 7 bases. V dropped 4 bases and J dropped 1; count of bases not matched to a gene: 10. The CDR3 is 16 residues long. Germline CDR1 reads MNHNY; CDR2 reads SVGAGI (reference sequence). In DNA, the CDR3 is TGTGCCAGCAGTTTATCACTAGCGACCGATTCCTACGAGCAGTACTTC. It translates to CASSLSLATDSYEQYF.

The rearrangement joins TRBV2 to TRBJ2-2; 7 bases match TRBD2. Germline V gene data show CDR1 as SNHLY and CDR2 as FYNNEI. The CDR3 runs 16 residues. The V and J ends lost 8 bases and 2 bases, in that order; junction bases with no gene match: 11. CDR3 residues: CASQGTGGGNTGELFF. The CDR3 nucleotides read TGTGCCAGCCAAGGGACCGGCGGGGGAAACACCGGGGAGCTGTTTTTT. Together with reference TRBV2 and TRBJ2-2, the CDR3 gives the full variable domain: EPEVTQTPSHQVTQMGQEVILRCVPISNHLYFYWYRQILGQKVEFLVSFYNNEISEKSEIFDDQFSVERPDGSNFTLKIRSTKLEDSAMYFCASQGTGGGNTGELFFGEGSRLTVL.

The rearrangement links TRBV11-3 to TRBJ2-6; a weak D match, TRBD2 (6 bases). Germline CDR1 reads SGHNT; CDR2 reads YENEEA. The V and J ends lost 2 bases and 2 bases respectively, with 7 bases between them. The CDR3 has 15 amino acids. Written as DNA, the CDR3 is TGTGCCAGCAGCTTACCGGGGGCTGGGGCCAACGTCCTGACTTTC. Translated: CASSLPGAGANVLTF.

The J gene is TRBJ1-1, the V gene TRBV3-1 (or the pseudogene TRBV3-2), with D unresolved. Between the trimmed V and J ends, which lost 4 bases and 6 bases, there was a span of 18 bases. The CDR3 runs to 15 residues. CDR1 and CDR2 from the germline V gene are LGHDT and YNNKEL (reference sequence). The CDR3 sequence is CASSPNVAGFAEAFF. CDR3 nucleotides: TGTGCCAGCAGCCCTAATGTGGCGGGCTTCGCTGAAGCTTTCTTT.

V gene TRBV24-1 combines with J gene TRBJ2-1, with a possible D match to TRBD1 (5 bases). The CDR3 totals 16 residues. Germline V lookup: CDR1 KGHDR, CDR2 SFDVKD. The V and J ends lost 4 bases and 6 bases respectively, with 18 bases between them. The CDR3 coding sequence is TGTGCCACCAGTGACCACCAGTCCAGGGTAAGCAATGAGCAGTTCTTC. Its protein product is CATSDHQSRVSNEQFF.

This chain links TRBV6-2 or TRBV6-3 with TRBJ1-5; 7 bases are shared with TRBD1. The CDR3 has 17 residues. Trimming removed 6 bases from V and 7 bases from J; junction bases left unmatched: 18. In germline, CDR1 is MNHEY, CDR2 SVGEGT. As DNA, the CDR3 is TGTGCCAGCAGCCAACTTACTCGGACAGGAGGAGGACAGCCCCAGCATTTT. Protein: CASSQLTRTGGGQPQHF.

This sequence joins TRBV4-1 and TRBJ2-4, with 8 bases fitting TRBD2. V lost 1 base, J lost 6 bases, and 5 bases stayed unmatched. CDR3 size: 15 residues. Germline V gene data show CDR1 as MGHRA and CDR2 as YSYEKL. CDR3 sequence: CASSQVGLAGNIQYF. The DNA for the CDR3 is TGCGCCAGCAGCCAAGTAGGGCTAGCGGGAAACATTCAGTACTTC.

As regards this clone: Other nucleotide sequences in the sample specify the same CDR3. This chain joins TRBV5-1 and TRBJ2-2, with D unclear. Per germline, CDR1 SGHRS and CDR2 YFSETQ. The CDR3 has 15 amino acids. The V end lost 0 bases, the J end lost 0 bases, and 6 bases lay between the germline ends. The CDR3 loop reads CASSLGRANTGELFF. DNA for the CDR3: TGCGCCAGCAGCTTGGGACGGGCGAACACCGGGGAGCTGTTTTTT.

J is TRBJ2-7 and V is TRBV30; D might be TRBD1 (5 bases). Germline V gene sequence: CDR1 GTSNPN, CDR2 SVGIG (reference sequence). The CDR3 totals 14 residues. V was cut by 7 bases and J by 3 bases, with 19 bases left in between. The CDR3 nucleotides read TGTGCCTCTTCCCAGAGCCTCAGGGTCTACGAGCAGTACTTC. Protein product: CASSQSLRVYEQYF.

The CDR3 nucleotides are TGTGCCAGTAGTACGACAGTCTCCTATAATTCACCCCTCCACTTT. Amino acids: CASSTTVSYNSPLHF. The rearrangement uses TRBV19 and TRBJ1-6, with a weak D call TRBD1 (5 bases). Trimming removed 4 bases from V and 0 bases from J, with 7 bases in between. Germline CDR1 reads LNHDA; CDR2 reads SQIVND (reference sequence). This CDR3 is built from 15 residues.

This chain links TRBV7-2 with TRBJ2-1, with 8 bases that match TRBD1. CDR1 is SGHTA and CDR2 is FQGNSA in the germline V gene. The ends lost 10 bases at V and 0 bases at J; junction bases unmatched: 5. The CDR3 covers 14 residues. In DNA form, the CDR3 reads TGTGCCATCACAGGGGGTAGCTCCTACAATGAGCAGTTCTTC. This sequence encodes CAITGGSSYNEQFF.

Remarks on this clone: The junction departs from germline at one end; a sequencing error may be responsible. The chain recombines TRBV18 with TRBJ1-2; D is unclear. Germline values: CDR1 KGHSH, CDR2 LQKENI. CDR3 size: 14 residues. CDR3 DNA: TGTGCCAGCCGACCCCTCCAGGCTAAATATGGCTACACCTTC. It encodes CASRPLQAKYGYTF.